This entry describes one T cell receptor (beta chain). The data belong to a study of cytomegalovirus exposure and HLA in healthy donors. The PCR contained 60 Vbeta and 13 Jbeta primers. TCRdb keeps only in-frame clones here, not all; method: immunoSEQ multiplex PCR. The sample includes about 160,000 clones, around 81% of them seen just once. V shed 0 bases and J 5 bases; nucleotides not matched to a gene: 6. From germline, CDR1 is SGHRS and CDR2 YFSETQ. The CDR3 is made up of 15 amino acids. The receptor was derived from a man in his forties in good health and CMV-seronegative. V gene TRBV5-1 combines with J gene TRBJ2-3, with TRBD2 matching 7 bases. The sample consisted of PBMCs. The CDR3 DNA sequence: TGCGCCAGCAGCTTGGAGGGCGGGAGAGGAGATACGCAGTATTTT. It translates to CASSLEGGRGDTQYF.